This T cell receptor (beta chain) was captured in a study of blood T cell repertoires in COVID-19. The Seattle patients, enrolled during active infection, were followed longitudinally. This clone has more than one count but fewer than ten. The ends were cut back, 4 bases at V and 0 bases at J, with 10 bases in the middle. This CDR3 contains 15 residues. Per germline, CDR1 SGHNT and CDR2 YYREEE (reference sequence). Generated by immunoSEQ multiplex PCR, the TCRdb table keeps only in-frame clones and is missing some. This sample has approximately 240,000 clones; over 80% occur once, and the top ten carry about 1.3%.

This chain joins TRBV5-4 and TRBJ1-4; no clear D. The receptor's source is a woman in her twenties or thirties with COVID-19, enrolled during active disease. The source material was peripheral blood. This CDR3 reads CASSPSAATNEKLFF. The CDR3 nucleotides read TGTGCCAGCAGCCCCTCAGCGGCAACTAATGAAAAACTGTTTTTT. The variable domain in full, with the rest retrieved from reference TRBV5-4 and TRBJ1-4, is ETGVTQSPTHLIKTRGQQVTLRCSSQSGHNTVSWYQQALGQGPQFIFQYYREEENGRGNFPPRFSGLQFPNYSSELNVNALELDDSALYLCASSPSAATNEKLFFGSGTQLSVL.